This paragraph reports one TCR beta chain. The antigen remains unidentified. Sequenced by immunoSEQ multiplex PCR; TCRdb stores in-frame clones only, minus some. Counted here are some 350,000 clones, about 74% occurring once; the ten biggest clones make up under 13%. These data are taken from a study of shared clonotypes between healthy human individuals. Regarding the study as a whole: About 5% of naive CD4 clonotypes were shared across four donors. Inspection by rarefaction showed sorted-subset sequencing to be incomplete despite large depth.

Germline V CDR1 and CDR2: WNHNN, SYGVQD (reference sequence). The CDR3 has 14 amino acids. With 4 bases clipped from V and 3 bases from J, the junction kept 2 bases outside the gene matches. The chain recombines TRBV10-1 with TRBJ1-1; 10 bases are a match to TRBD1. Sequencing used memory CD4+ T cells sorted from blood. Subset defined: CD45RA-negative fraction. This clonotype originated in a man under 40 in good health. CDR3 loop: CASSAGTGDTEAFF. DNA for the CDR3: TGCGCCAGCAGTGCCGGGACAGGGGACACTGAAGCTTTCTTT.